This T cell receptor (beta chain) is from a study of PD-L1 blockade in urothelial cancer. Study-wide background: At 6 weeks and at 3 weeks (second dose) after treatment start, blood was analyzed. Typically, measured as a median, blood samples had 140,000 or so T cells. Study-level findings and limits: Pretreatment peripheral blood TCR clonality that fell below the median predicted better survival among the patients studied.

Some clones are missing from TCRdb's copy, which holds only in-frame ones; the method was immunoSEQ multiplex PCR. The data contain some 30,000 clones, 70% to 90% of them seen just once; the ten biggest clones take up 1.5% to 2%. The CDR3 consists of 18 residues. The germline V gene encodes CDR1 LGHNT and CDR2 FRNRAP. Trimming took 0 bases from V and 7 from J; bases not matched to a gene: 15. This clone has just a few counts. Its antigen is unknown. The V and J genes are TRBV12-5 and TRBJ1-5; 7 bases line up with TRBD1. This sample comprised PBMCs, obtained around atezolizumab (anti-PD-L1) treatment. The TCR comes from a man aged 50 to 59 with urothelial cancer. This CDR3 reads CASGLVQGPGQSHQPQHF. CDR3 nucleotide sequence: TGTGCTAGTGGTTTGGTACAAGGACCGGGACAGTCCCACCAGCCCCAGCATTTT.